This TCR beta chain originates from a study of blood T cell repertoires in COVID-19. Whole-study context: Samples representing acute and convalescent COVID-19 were sourced from the United States, Italy and Spain. Sources were T cells, B-cell-depleted T cells, or PBMCs; the material itself was cDNA or gDNA.

Measured with immunoSEQ multiplex PCR; TCRdb has only the in-frame clones, and not every one. The sample shows 200,000 to 250,000 clones, approximately 80% of them seen only once. This TCR was recovered from a woman at least 80 years old with acute or convalescent COVID-19. The material sequenced was peripheral blood.

The chain's CDR3 is CASSFLGGKDTQYF. In DNA form, the CDR3 reads TGTGCCAGCAGCTTCCTTGGGGGCAAGGATACGCAGTATTTT. The gene calls are TRBV11-2 and TRBJ2-3, with D maybe TRBD1 (6 bases). The CDR3 runs to 14 residues. Germline V gene data show CDR1 as SGHAT and CDR2 as FQNNGV. V was shortened by 3 bases and J by 6 bases, with 13 bases between the two germline ends.